The 5 T cell receptor beta chains below all came from one sample that was sequenced in a study of shared clonotypes between healthy human individuals (TCRdb year 2020). Libraries were built with the immunoSEQ multiplex PCR assay. This is the immuneACCESS table as TCRdb keeps it, with only in-frame sequences that have V and J called. A part of the clones is gone; compared with another copy, unresolved V genes explain less than half, and the rest is unexplained. Within this sample are around 980,000 clones, with 75% to 80% of them counted one time only. The ten largest clones take up around 0.6% of the sample. Sequences were obtained from memory CD4+ T cells from PBMCs. The meaning of the sample's cell subset or site label: CD45RA-negative fraction. These receptors were obtained from a man aged 18 to 30 in good health. Some clones in this sample may be carry-over from other donors' samples.

This chain connects TRBV28 to TRBJ2-4, with TRBD2 matching 8 bases. There are 14 residues in the CDR3. In germline, CDR1 is MDHEN, CDR2 SYDVKM. The V and J ends lost 5 bases and 3 bases, in that order; junction bases with no gene match: 3. The CDR3 region is CASSVTSGKNIQYF. The DNA for the CDR3 is TGTGCCAGCAGTGTAACTAGCGGCAAAAACATTCAGTACTTC.

This clone was recorded a few times. This chain links TRBV6-4 with TRBJ1-1, with D possibly TRBD1 on 6 matching bases. The CDR3 spans 14 residues. V gave up 4 bases and J gave up 10 bases, with 19 bases separating them. Germline loops: CDR1 MRHNA, CDR2 SNTAGT. The CDR3 here is CASSVTGGSARAFF. DNA for the CDR3: TGTGCCAGCAGTGTGACTGGGGGCTCAGCGAGAGCTTTCTTT.

A note on this clone: At one boundary the junction diverges from the germline segment, which might be a read error. This rearrangement joins TRBV5-6 to TRBJ1-2; 8 positions agree with TRBD1. CDR1 is SGHDT, CDR2 YYEEEE, per germline. This CDR3 region has 15 residues. For the CDR3, the DNA is TGTGCCAGCAGCTTGGCGGACAGGGCCTCCAAGGGGTCGGGCTTC. This sequence encodes CASSLADRASKGSGF.

The gene calls are TRBV15 and TRBJ1-1; the D is unclear. The CDR3 runs 12 residues. The germline gives CDR1 LNHNV, CDR2 YYDKDF (reference sequence). Trimming pared 4 bases from V and 11 bases from J, leaving 14 bases between. CDR3 nucleotide sequence: TGTGCCACCAGCACAGGTTTTGGGGAGGCTTTCTTT. It encodes CATSTGFGEAFF.

This chain connects TRBV29-1 to TRBJ2-7; 7 bases fit TRBD2. The germline V gene encodes CDR1 SQVTM and CDR2 ANQGSEA. The CDR3 covers 14 residues. With V trimmed by 6 bases and J by 3 bases, 11 bases remained unmatched. CDR3 nucleotide sequence: TGCAGCGTCTCCCGGGGGGTTCCCGGCTACGAGCAGTACTTC. Its translation: CSVSRGVPGYEQYF.